This is a list of T cell receptor beta chains from one sample in a study of CD8+CD57+ T cells in acquired aplastic anemia. MiXCR was run by TCRdb on the reads, yielding one entry per CDR3 protein. Here the sample spans approximately 470,000 distinct CDR3 sequences, more than 25% being singletons. The sequenced sample was sorted CD4+, CD8+, or CD8+CD57+ T cells (not recorded which) from PBMCs. Every receptor here comes from a human donor with aplastic anemia. Each CDR3 is given with its conserved first and last residue. D genes are given only for firm matches. Only part of the rows carry a size: once, few, many, or a class if the clone is expanded.

16	few	TRBJ2-6	TRBV19	.	TGTGCCAGTAGTATATCGTCAGGGTCTGGGGCCAACGTCCTGACTTTC	CASSISSGSGANVLTF
15	.	TRBJ1-1	TRBV5-5	TRBD1	TGTGCCAGCAGCTTGGCTCCGGACAGGGGCACTGAAGCTTTCTTT	CASSLAPDRGTEAFF
14	.	TRBJ2-7	TRBV11-3	.	TGTGCCAGCAGCTTAGGGGGGGATTCCTACGAGCAGTACTTC	CASSLGGDSYEQYF
16	.	TRBJ2-1	TRBV6-4	TRBD2	TGTGCCAGCAGTGACCCCGGGACTAGCGGGTCCAATGAGCAGTTCTTC	CASSDPGTSGSNEQFF
12	.	TRBJ2-5	TRBV4-2	TRBD2	TGTGCCAGCAGCGATCGGGGGGAGGCCCAGTACTTC	CASSDRGEAQYF
13	many	TRBJ2-7	TRBV20-1	.	TGCAGTGCTAGAGGAGCCAGGCCCTACGAGCAGTACTTC	CSARGARPYEQYF
13	.	TRBJ1-2	TRBV6-5	.	TGTGCCAGCAGTTATCTCCCTCAAAATGGCTACACCTTC	CASSYLPQNGYTF
12	many	TRBJ2-2	TRBV7-2	TRBD2	TGTGCCAGCAGCCTCGGGAGGTGGGAGCTGTTTTTT	CASSLGRWELFF
13	many	TRBJ2-7	TRBV7-7	TRBD1	TGTGCTAGCAGCTCCGGACAGGGGGGCGAGCAGTACTTC	CASSSGQGGEQYF
14	.	TRBJ1-4	TRBV2	.	TGTGCCAGCAGTGAAGCGGAGGGTGGTGAAAAACTGTTTTTT	CASSEAEGGEKLFF
17	few	TRBJ2-1	TRBV20-1	.	TGCAGTGCTAGAGACCCCGTTTTGGCAGCGAAAAACAATGAGCAGTTCTTC	CSARDPVLAAKNNEQFF
14	many	TRBJ1-2	TRBV6-1	TRBD1	TGTGCCAGCAGTGCACCGGGACAGGAGTATGGCTACACCTTC	CASSAPGQEYGYTF
13	.	TRBJ1-1	TRBV6-1	.	TGTGCCAGCTACCTGCCGGGTTCGGTTAAGACTTTCTTT	CASYLPGSVKTFF
18	few	TRBJ2-1	TRBV10-1	.	TGCGCCAGCAGTGACTCCTTACACAGGGTTAAATTGTTTGATGAGCAGTTCTTC	CASSDSLHRVKLFDEQFF
17	.	TRBJ2-1	TRBV11-2	TRBD1	TGTGCCAGCAGGCGAATAAAACGGACAGGGGGCGGTGATGAGCAGTTCTTC	CASRRIKRTGGGDEQFF
14	many	TRBJ2-5	TRBV29-1	TRBD2	TGCAGCGTTGGTGGCCTAGCGGGGGGTGAGACCCAGTACTTC	CSVGGLAGGETQYF
14	many	TRBJ2-7	TRBV20-1	TRBD1	TGCAGTGCTAGAGTGGGACAGCACTCCTACGAGCAGTACTTC	CSARVGQHSYEQYF
12	many	TRBJ1-2	TRBV7-2	.	TGTGCCAGCAGCTTAAGATCCCTTGGCTACACCTTC	CASSLRSLGYTF
12	many	TRBJ1-1	TRBV2	.	TGTGCCAGCGTCAACCCGTCCACTGAAGCTTTCTTT	CASVNPSTEAFF
14	.	TRBJ1-1	TRBV11-2	.	TGTGCCAGCAGCACTTTAAAGAGGAACACTGAAGCTTTCTTT	CASSTLKRNTEAFF
13	.	TRBJ1-1	TRBV2	.	TGTGCCAGCAATAACCTCCAGGACACTGAAGCTTTCTTT	CASNNLQDTEAFF
15	few	TRBJ2-7	TRBV5-1	.	TGCGCCAGCAGCTTGGCCGTAGCAGGAATCTACGAGCAGTACTTC	CASSLAVAGIYEQYF
14	many	TRBJ2-7	TRBV5-1	TRBD1	TGCGCCAGCAGCTTCGGACAGGGTGGGACGAAGCAGTACTTC	CASSFGQGGTKQYF
15	.	TRBJ1-6	TRBV12-3/TRBV12-4	.	TGTGCCAGCAGAAGAACAGGGCGGAGAAATTCACCCCTCCACTTT	CASRRTGRRNSPLHF